Shown below are 13 T cell receptor beta chains from a single sample sequenced in a study of regulatory T cells in long-lasting Graves disease. For TCR beta, libraries came from iRepertoire HTBI primers and Arm-PCR of CDR3 regions. TCRdb passed the multiplex PCR reads through MiXCR, listing each CDR3 protein once. The table has almost 350,000 distinct CDR3 sequences, 15% to 20% seen once. Time point described: persistent/refractory GD, antithyroid drugs over 5 years with positive TRAb. RNA isolated from PBMCs was used to make the TCR library. Sequenced here: peripheral blood mononuclear cells (PBMCs), sampled when the disease was refractory, from a patient treated with antithyroid drugs. Source of these receptors: a female donor with Graves disease.

Ten or more counts support this clonotype. The rearrangement uses TRBV2 and TRBJ2-2, with D hard to call. With 1 base removed from V and 2 bases from J, the gap between germline ends came to 8 bases. CDR1 SNHLY and CDR2 FYNNEI come from the germline V gene. The CDR3 has 15 amino acids. CDR3 residues: CASSEEQTNTGELFF. CDR3 sequence (DNA): TGTGCCAGCAGTGAAGAACAAACTAACACCGGGGAGCTGTTTTTT.

This clonotype came up many times. The rearrangement joins TRBV7-2 to TRBJ2-7; tentatively, D is TRBD1 (5 bases). This CDR3 spans 15 amino acids. V lost 6 bases and J 0 bases, leaving 15 bases between the germline ends. The V gene's germline CDR1 is SGHTA and CDR2 FQGNSA. The CDR3 DNA reads TGTGCCAGCAGTTTGGAAGGGGTTGGCTCCTACGAGCAGTACTTC. Amino acid sequence: CASSLEGVGSYEQYF.

The V and J genes are TRBV6-2 or TRBV6-3 and TRBJ2-7; D is undetermined. Trimming took off 5 bases at V and 0 bases at J, with 14 bases between the two ends. The V gene's germline CDR1 is MNHEY and CDR2 SVGEGT. The CDR3 contains 15 residues. DNA for the CDR3: TGTGCCAGCAGTGAAGCCGGCGGAACCTCCTACGAGCAGTACTTC. It is translated as CASSEAGGTSYEQYF.

The V and J genes are TRBV27 and TRBJ2-7; a possible D gene is TRBD2 (7 bases). V was cut by 2 bases and J by 3 bases, with 11 bases left in between. The CDR3 has 14 amino acids. Germline V gene sequence: CDR1 MNHEY, CDR2 SMNVEV (reference sequence). CDR3 in amino acids: CASSLQGGDYEQYF. In DNA form, the CDR3 reads TGTGCCAGCAGTTTACAAGGGGGGGACTACGAGCAGTACTTC.

This chain links TRBV6-1 with TRBJ1-5, with a weak D call TRBD1 (5 bases). This CDR3 comprises 12 residues. Trimming shortened V by 8 bases and J by 11 bases, and 16 bases separated the two germline ends. CDR1 and CDR2 (germline): MNHNS, SASEGT. CDR3 residues: CASGTGPLAQHF. DNA for the CDR3: TGTGCCAGCGGGACCGGGCCCTTAGCCCAGCATTTT.

This clonotype was recorded at least ten times. A read error may account for a junction end that differs from germline. This sequence joins TRBV24-1 and TRBJ1-1; unclear D gene. Germline assignment: CDR1 KGHDR and CDR2 SFDVKD. This CDR3 region has 13 residues. The CDR3 DNA reads as TGTGCCACCAGAGATTCCATGAACACTGAAGCTTTCTTT. It translates to CATRDSMNTEAFF.

This clonotype showed up many times. The V call is TRBV20-1, the J call TRBJ2-7; TRBD1 is a possible D gene (6 bases). The CDR3 extends over 15 amino acids. V was cut by 0 bases and J by 2 bases, with 14 bases left in between. Germline V gene sequence: CDR1 DFQATT, CDR2 SNEGSKA (reference sequence). CDR3 bases: TGCAGTGCTAGAGATCTTGCAGGGGAAACCTACGAGCAGTACTTC. Protein product: CSARDLAGETYEQYF.

V and J are TRBV13 and TRBJ1-2; maybe TRBD1 (6 bases). Germline loops: CDR1 PRHDT, CDR2 FYEKMQ (reference sequence). Trimming removed 0 bases from V and 10 bases from J, with 15 bases in between. The CDR3 extends over 14 amino acids. The DNA for the CDR3 is TGTGCCAGCAGCTTAGGCCGGCAGGGGCCTGACTACACCTTC. It yields the protein CASSLGRQGPDYTF.

This clonotype was seen only a few times. The chain is built from TRBV20-1 and TRBJ2-7, with D maybe TRBD2 (6 bases). Trimming took 4 bases from V and 2 from J, leaving 12 bases between them. This CDR3 comprises 13 residues. Germline V gives CDR1 DFQATT, CDR2 SNEGSKA (reference sequence). The CDR3 nucleotides are TGCAGTGCTAAATCCGGGACTGCCTACGAGCAGTACTTC. It is translated as CSAKSGTAYEQYF.

The gene calls are TRBV6-1 and TRBJ1-6; D is ambiguous. The CDR3 contains 11 residues. The V and J ends lost 1 base and 13 bases respectively, with 5 bases between them. Germline V gene sequence: CDR1 MNHNS, CDR2 SASEGT. CDR3 residues: CASSEGRPLHF. As DNA, the CDR3 is TGTGCCAGCAGTGAAGGGCGGCCCCTCCACTTT.

This CDR3 is CASSLGQVVRVTQYF. The DNA for the CDR3 is TGTGCCAGCAGCTTAGGGCAGGTCGTGCGAGTGACCCAGTACTTC. The rearrangement joins TRBV7-8 to TRBJ2-5, with D unresolved. The CDR3 has 15 amino acids. From germline, CDR1 is SGHVS and CDR2 FQNEAQ. The ends were cut back, 1 base at V and 7 bases at J, with 16 bases in the middle.

This clonotype was recorded at least ten times. V is TRBV20-1 and J is TRBJ1-2; D call uncertain. Trimming removed 7 bases from V and 6 bases from J, with 21 bases in between. The CDR3 is made up of 14 amino acids. From germline, CDR1 is DFQATT and CDR2 SNEGSKA (reference sequence). The CDR3 sequence is CSVPPRTGRDGYTF. The DNA for the CDR3 is TGCAGTGTCCCTCCGAGGACGGGGAGGGATGGCTACACCTTC.

This clonotype was recorded only once. V and J are TRBV5-1 and TRBJ2-5; 10 bases agree with TRBD1. The CDR3 length is 14 residues. After removal of 3 bases from V and 5 bases from J, the junction contained 4 bases not matched to a gene. CDR1 is SGHRS and CDR2 is YFSETQ in the germline V gene. The CDR3 loop is CASSSGTGDETQYF. CDR3 bases: TGCGCCAGCAGCTCCGGGACAGGGGACGAGACCCAGTACTTC. The whole variable domain, filled in from reference TRBV5-1 and TRBJ2-5, reads KAGVTQTPRYLIKTRGQQVTLSCSPISGHRSVSWYQQTPGQGLQFLFEYFSETQRNKGNFPGRFSGRQFSNSRSEMNVSTLELGDSALYLCASSSGTGDETQYFGPGTRLLVL.